This entry lists 20 T cell receptor beta chains sequenced from one sample in a study of blood T cell repertoires in COVID-19. The protocol was immunoSEQ multiplex PCR, while the TCRdb copy is restricted to in-frame clones and leaves out a portion. The table records about 370,000 clones, roughly 92% of them present only once. The sequenced sample was PBMCs or T cells enriched from blood (not recorded which). These TCRs come from a woman aged 40-49 years who had been exposed to COVID-19.

This clone has a single count. V and J are TRBV18 and TRBJ1-1; tentative D call: TRBD1 (5 bases). The CDR3 has 15 residues. Germline V gives CDR1 KGHSH, CDR2 LQKENI. V was shortened by 6 bases and J by 5 bases, with 19 bases between the two germline ends. CDR3 region: CASSPREGPGTEAFF. The CDR3 bases are TGTGCCAGCTCCCCGAGGGAGGGACCGGGAACTGAAGCTTTCTTT.

The chain couples TRBV9 to TRBJ1-1; tentative D call: TRBD1 (5 bases). There are 16 residues in the CDR3. The V gene's germline CDR1 is SGDLS and CDR2 YYNGEE. Trimming took 0 bases from V and 0 from J, leaving 12 bases between them. CDR3 sequence reads: CASSVDQGQMNTEAFF. CDR3 nucleotide sequence: TGTGCCAGCAGCGTAGACCAGGGCCAGATGAACACTGAAGCTTTCTTT.

The chain couples TRBV7-6 to TRBJ2-7; 13 bases line up with TRBD2. CDR3 length: 16 amino acids. Germline V gene sequence: CDR1 SGHVS, CDR2 FNYEAQ. V trimming: 1 base; J trimming: 1 base; junction bases outside the gene matches: 1. In nucleotides, the CDR3 is TGTGCCAGCAGCTTAGGGACTAGCGGGAGTTCCTACGAGCAGTACTTC. Residues: CASSLGTSGSSYEQYF.

This clone was found a few times. The rearrangement joins TRBV10-1 to TRBJ2-7, with 8 nucleotides matching TRBD1. Germline V gene sequence: CDR1 WNHNN, CDR2 SYGVQD (reference sequence). The V and J ends lost 5 bases and 7 bases, in that order; junction bases with no gene match: 10. The CDR3 covers 14 residues. The DNA for the CDR3 is TGCGCCAGCAGTCCGGACAGGGCGCTAGGGGAGCAGTACTTC. Protein sequence: CASSPDRALGEQYF.

The chain links TRBV27 to TRBJ1-6; 9 nucleotides match TRBD1. The CDR3 runs 16 residues. The trim removed 6 bases at V and 6 bases at J, leaving 9 bases unmatched. Germline CDR1 is MNHEY and CDR2 is SMNVEV (reference sequence). CDR3 sequence: CASSQQQGAINSPLHF. The CDR3, as DNA: TGTGCCAGCAGCCAGCAACAGGGGGCGATTAATTCACCCCTCCACTTT.

The chain employs TRBV3-1 (or the pseudogene TRBV3-2) and TRBJ2-5; 7 bases map to TRBD2. The V and J ends lost 0 bases and 5 bases, in that order; junction bases with no gene match: 6. Germline V gives CDR1 LGHDT, CDR2 YNNKEL (reference sequence). The CDR3 is 15 amino acids. CDR3 coding DNA: TGTGCCAGCAGCCAAGATGCGGGAGCTAGGGAGACCCAGTACTTC. Translated, it gives CASSQDAGARETQYF.

This sequence joins TRBV6-5 and TRBJ2-3, with a tentative D call TRBD1 (6 bases). The ends were cut back, 2 bases at V and 6 bases at J, with 12 bases in the middle. Germline lookup yields CDR1 MNHEY and CDR2 SVGAGI. The CDR3 is 14 amino acids. In nucleotides, the CDR3 is TGTGCCAGCAGTTACCGACAGCAGGGGGATACGCAGTATTTT. Amino acid sequence: CASSYRQQGDTQYF.

The gene calls are TRBV6-2 or TRBV6-3 and TRBJ2-7; 11 nucleotides line up with TRBD2. This CDR3 is 15 amino acids long. The germline gives CDR1 MNHEY, CDR2 SVGEGT. The J segment lost 4 bases and the V segment lost 5 bases, leaving 7 bases of the junction unmatched. This CDR3 reads CASSDPGTSGYEQYF. The DNA for the CDR3 is TGTGCCAGCAGTGACCCCGGGACTAGCGGATACGAGCAGTACTTC.

In nucleotides, the CDR3 is TGTGCCAGCAGCTACCCGACTGGCGGGAGCACAGATACGCAGTATTTT. This encodes CASSYPTGGSTDTQYF. The chain is built from TRBV7-9 and TRBJ2-3; a weak D match, TRBD2 (5 bases). V was clipped by 4 bases and J by 0 bases, with 14 bases between them. From germline, CDR1 is SEHNR and CDR2 FQNEAQ (reference sequence). This CDR3 has 16 amino acids.

The gene calls are TRBV29-1 and TRBJ1-1; D not resolved. Deletions cut 8 bases from V and 3 bases from J, with 7 bases between. The germline CDR1 and CDR2 sequences are SQVTM and ANQGSEA. This CDR3 is built from 10 residues. The CDR3 sequence is CSSYDTEAFF. CDR3 bases: TGCAGCTCCTACGACACTGAAGCTTTCTTT.

The chain uses TRBV6-5 and TRBJ1-5; 7 bases agree with TRBD1. Germline lookup yields CDR1 MNHEY and CDR2 SVGAGI. This CDR3 comprises 14 residues. The trim removed 4 bases at V and 9 bases at J, leaving 9 bases unmatched. CDR3 nucleotide sequence: TGTGCCAGCAGTTCCCGGGACAGTTTTCGGCCCCAGCATTTT. Protein product: CASSSRDSFRPQHF.

The CDR3 DNA reads TGTGCCAGCAGTGCCGCGTTACTTTACCAAGAGACCCAGTACTTC. Translating gives CASSAALLYQETQYF. The chain joins TRBV2 to TRBJ2-5; no clear D. Trimming took 4 bases from V and 0 from J, leaving 12 bases between them. The CDR3 loop spans 15 amino acids. Germline V lookup: CDR1 SNHLY, CDR2 FYNNEI. Together with reference TRBV2 and TRBJ2-5, the CDR3 gives the full variable domain: EPEVTQTPSHQVTQMGQEVILRCVPISNHLYFYWYRQILGQKVEFLVSFYNNEISEKSEIFDDQFSVERPDGSNFTLKIRSTKLEDSAMYFCASSAALLYQETQYFGPGTRLLVL.

The V gene is TRBV5-4, the J gene TRBJ2-3; D not resolved. The CDR3 length is 13 residues. CDR1 and CDR2 from the germline V gene are SGHNT and YYREEE (reference sequence). V lost 0 bases and J lost 4, with 6 bases in between. The CDR3 bases are TGTGCCAGCAGCTTGGCAGCGCCAGATACGCAGTATTTT. It translates to CASSLAAPDTQYF.

The V call is TRBV3-1 (or the pseudogene TRBV3-2), the J call TRBJ2-1; TRBD1 is a possible D gene (6 bases). The CDR3 has 15 residues. Trimming removed 1 base at V and 10 bases at J, with 17 bases between. In germline, CDR1 is LGHDT, CDR2 YNNKEL (reference sequence). CDR3 sequence reads: CASSQAQGANSEQFF. The CDR3 DNA is TGTGCCAGCAGCCAAGCACAGGGTGCCAACTCCGAGCAGTTCTTC.

The chain carries TRBV5-1 and TRBJ1-6; 7 bases are shared with TRBD1. The germline gives CDR1 SGHRS, CDR2 YFSETQ. The CDR3 length is 16 residues. Losses at the gene ends were 3 bases for V and 10 bases for J; bases not matched to a gene: 13. The CDR3 here is CASSSDPGQLLSPLHF. The DNA of the CDR3 is TGCGCCAGCAGCTCGGATCCGGGACAGCTTTTGTCACCCCTCCACTTT.

The V gene is TRBV28, the J gene TRBJ1-3, with a possible D match to TRBD1 (5 bases). The CDR3 loop spans 13 amino acids. Germline values: CDR1 MDHEN, CDR2 SYDVKM. Trimming shortened V by 8 bases and J by 5 bases, and 13 bases separated the two germline ends. The CDR3: CASGYRTRNTIYF. The CDR3 DNA reads as TGTGCCAGCGGGTATAGGACAAGAAACACCATATATTTT. Combining the CDR3 with reference TRBV28 and TRBJ1-3 gives the whole variable domain DVKVTQSSRYLVKRTGEKVFLECVQDMDHENMFWYRQDPGLGLRLIYFSYDVKMKEKGDIPEGYSVSREKKERFSLILESASTNQTSMYLCASGYRTRNTIYFGEGSWLTVV.

This sequence joins TRBV4-1 and TRBJ1-2; 9 bases fit TRBD1. The CDR3 extends over 17 amino acids. The germline V gene has CDR1 MGHRA and CDR2 YSYEKL. The J segment lost 5 bases and the V segment lost 0 bases, leaving 10 bases of the junction unmatched. CDR3 DNA sequence: TGCGCCAGCAGCCAAGATGTGGGGAAACAGGGGGCTTATGGCTACACCTTC. Translating it yields CASSQDVGKQGAYGYTF.

The gene calls are TRBV24-1 and TRBJ2-5, with 11 bases matching TRBD2. The CDR3 is 15 residues long. Unmatched junction bases numbered 5, after V lost 4 bases and J lost 5 bases. Looked up from germline, CDR1 is KGHDR and CDR2 is SFDVKD. The CDR3 DNA reads as TGTGCCACCAGTGAGCTGACTAGCGGGAAGGAGACCCAGTACTTC. It encodes CATSELTSGKETQYF.

V gene TRBV5-1 combines with J gene TRBJ2-2; D unresolved. This CDR3 spans 14 amino acids. The germline V gene encodes CDR1 SGHRS and CDR2 YFSETQ. Trimming left V 5 bases short and J 0 bases short, with 8 bases between. The CDR3 DNA reads as TGCGCCAGCAGTAGTAGCCCGAACACCGGGGAGCTGTTTTTT. It is translated as CASSSSPNTGELFF.

V gene TRBV7-9 combines with J gene TRBJ1-2; D ambiguous. The length of the CDR3 is 14 residues. Trimming took 5 bases from V and 8 from J, leaving 18 bases between them. Looked up from germline, CDR1 is SEHNR and CDR2 is FQNEAQ (reference sequence). CDR3 in DNA: TGTGCCAGCAGCCCAGGTCCGGCTTCGGGGGGCTACACCTTC. It codes for CASSPGPASGGYTF.